This T cell receptor (beta chain) was profiled in a study of response to subunit inactivated influenza vaccine. Study-level points and caveats: That few new T cells are recruited by each seasonal influenza vaccination was the authors' suggestion.

One entry per CDR3 protein results from TCRdb running MiXCR on the RT-PCR reads. The repertoire holds about 520,000 distinct CDR3 sequences, with roughly 9.7% as singletons. Comments on this clonotype: Antigen specificity is unknown.

The CDR3 runs to 15 residues. Germline V gene data show CDR1 as SGHDT and CDR2 as YYEEEE. With V trimmed by 3 bases and J by 2 bases, 8 bases remained unmatched. The source was PBMCs from blood, collected about 40 days after vaccination. The rearrangement joins TRBV5-6 to TRBJ2-7; 7 nucleotides line up with TRBD1. This TCR was recovered from a man aged 45 to 65 who received an inactivated influenza vaccine. The DNA for the CDR3 is TGTGCCAGCAGCTCCCGGAGACAGGGCCCCTACGAGCAGTACTTC. Encoded protein: CASSSRRQGPYEQYF.